The 20 T cell receptor beta chains presented below share a single source sample, sequenced in a study of glioma-infiltrating T cells after dendritic cell vaccination. Sample time point: after dendritic cell vaccination, including at tumor progression/relapse. Libraries were prepared by immunoSEQ multiplex PCR; TCRdb keeps only in-frame clonotypes and omits some of them. The sample yields 110,000 or so clones, 90% seen once. The sequencing here drew on blood, taken after dendritic cell vaccination. The receptors come from a human donor with glioblastoma.

The CDR3 spells CASEGQGVPEAFF. The CDR3 nucleotides are TGTGCCAGCGAGGGACAGGGGGTACCTGAAGCTTTCTTT. This sequence joins TRBV2 and TRBJ1-1; 11 bases match TRBD1. Unmatched junction bases numbered 5, after V lost 8 bases and J lost 6 bases. Per the germline V gene, CDR1 is SNHLY and CDR2 is FYNNEI. This CDR3 has 13 residues.

This clone was observed a single time. The chain recombines TRBV9 with TRBJ1-1; tentative D call: TRBD1 (6 bases). V lost 3 bases and J 1 base, leaving 13 bases between the germline ends. The CDR3 extends over 15 amino acids. Germline V gene data show CDR1 as SGDLS and CDR2 as YYNGEE. The CDR3 bases are TGTGCCAGCAGCGCCACAGGGAGAGGGAACACTGAAGCTTTCTTT. Protein sequence: CASSATGRGNTEAFF.

The V and J genes are TRBV19 and TRBJ2-7; TRBD1 matches at 8 bases. V was clipped by 2 bases and J by 3 bases; unmatched bases: 3. The CDR3 has 14 amino acids. Germline loops: CDR1 LNHDA, CDR2 SQIVND (reference sequence). The CDR3 spells CASSITGQVYEQYF. The CDR3 DNA follows: TGTGCCAGTAGTATAACGGGACAGGTCTACGAGCAGTACTTC. Complete variable domain (other parts from reference TRBV19 and TRBJ2-7): DGGITQSPKYLFRKEGQNVTLSCEQNLNHDAMYWYRQDPGQGLRLIYYSQIVNDFQKGDIAEGYSVSREKKESFPLTVTSAQKNPTAFYLCASSITGQVYEQYFGPGTRLTVT.

The J gene is TRBJ1-2, the V gene TRBV6-5; 7 nucleotides agree with TRBD1. V trimming: 0 bases; J trimming: 5 bases; junction bases outside the gene matches: 3. The CDR3 length is 14 residues. Germline V lookup: CDR1 MNHEY, CDR2 SVGAGI. The CDR3 here is CASSYSDRAYGYTF. The CDR3 bases are TGTGCCAGCAGTTACTCTGACAGGGCGTATGGCTACACCTTC.

V gene TRBV7-9 combines with J gene TRBJ2-7; no definite D call. Trimming left V 5 bases short and J 4 bases short, with 9 bases between. The germline CDR1 and CDR2 sequences are SEHNR and FQNEAQ (reference sequence). This CDR3 comprises 12 residues. DNA of the CDR3: TGTGCCAGCAGCCCTACCCTTTACGAGCAGTACTTC. As protein: CASSPTLYEQYF.

V and J are TRBV4-1 and TRBJ1-5; maybe TRBD1 (5 bases). V lost 0 bases and J 5 bases, leaving 11 bases between the germline ends. The CDR3 has 15 amino acids. Germline V gene lookup returns CDR1 MGHRA and CDR2 YSYEKL. The CDR3 nucleotides read TGCGCCAGCAGCCAAGACGACAGCTTGCATCAGCCCCAGCATTTT. Translating it yields CASSQDDSLHQPQHF.

V usage is TRBV7-8 and J usage is TRBJ1-5; D call uncertain. From germline, CDR1 is SGHVS and CDR2 FQNEAQ. The CDR3 runs to 13 residues. With 5 bases removed from V and 0 bases from J, the gap between germline ends came to 5 bases. Here the CDR3 reads CASSPGSNQPQHF. The CDR3 DNA follows: TGTGCCAGCAGCCCGGGTAGCAATCAGCCCCAGCATTTT.

The chain uses TRBV7-2 and TRBJ2-5, with D perhaps TRBD1 (5 bases). The CDR3 is 14 amino acids. Germline CDR1 SGHTA, CDR2 FQGNSA. Trimming took 5 bases from V and 5 from J, leaving 15 bases between them. As DNA, the CDR3 is TGTGCCAGCAGCCTCGCCGGACACGGTGAGACCCAGTACTTC. Amino acids: CASSLAGHGETQYF.

The chain employs TRBV9 and TRBJ2-3; 8 nucleotides align to TRBD2. The germline V gene has CDR1 SGDLS and CDR2 YYNGEE. The V and J ends lost 4 bases and 4 bases, in that order; junction bases with no gene match: 8. This CDR3 is built from 15 residues. The CDR3 loop reads CASSPRLANPDTQYF. CDR3 nucleotide sequence: TGTGCCAGCAGCCCCCGACTAGCGAACCCAGATACGCAGTATTTT.

V gene TRBV6-1 combines with J gene TRBJ2-1, with 8 bases aligning to TRBD2. This CDR3 is 15 amino acids long. Germline V gene data show CDR1 as MNHNS and CDR2 as SASEGT. The junction had 6 bases not matched to a gene; V was cut back by 2 bases and J by 6 bases. This CDR3 reads CASSERSLAGNEQFF. CDR3 DNA: TGTGCCAGCAGTGAAAGGTCCCTAGCGGGCAATGAGCAGTTCTTC.

The chain couples TRBV19 to TRBJ1-5; TRBD1 matches at 7 bases. Per the germline V gene, CDR1 is LNHDA and CDR2 is SQIVND (reference sequence). CDR3 length: 14 residues. The junction had 8 bases not matched to a gene; V was cut back by 6 bases and J by 6 bases. CDR3 in amino acids: CASRSAGGPQPQHF. CDR3 bases: TGTGCCAGTAGGTCAGCAGGGGGACCTCAGCCCCAGCATTTT.

This sequence joins TRBV11-1 and TRBJ2-1; 13 bases match TRBD2. This CDR3 has 16 residues. Trimming took 1 base from V and 4 from J; bases not matched to a gene: 1. Per the germline V gene, CDR1 is SGHAT and CDR2 is FQDESV (reference sequence). The CDR3 reads CASSLGGLAGYNEQFF. CDR3 DNA sequence: TGTGCCAGCAGCTTAGGGGGACTAGCGGGATACAATGAGCAGTTCTTC.

The chain carries TRBV19 and TRBJ1-2, with 7 bases aligning to TRBD1. The CDR3 contains 15 residues. V shed 5 bases, J shed 2 bases, and the junction held 8 bases outside the gene matches. CDR1 and CDR2 (germline): LNHDA, SQIVND (reference sequence). The DNA for the CDR3 is TGTGCCAGTAGTTTAACAGGGGTTAGGAACTATGGCTACACCTTC. This sequence encodes CASSLTGVRNYGYTF.

The chain employs TRBV4-1 and TRBJ1-2; perhaps TRBD1 as D (6 bases). The CDR3 is made up of 15 amino acids. Germline lookup yields CDR1 MGHRA and CDR2 YSYEKL. Trimming shortened V by 1 base and J by 2 bases, and 11 bases separated the two germline ends. The CDR3 here is CASSQVFGQNYGYTF. The CDR3 bases are TGCGCCAGCAGCCAAGTCTTCGGACAGAACTATGGCTACACCTTC.

The table lists this clone with a count of one. The chain couples TRBV5-1 to TRBJ1-6, with D perhaps TRBD1 (6 bases). The CDR3 totals 14 residues. Germline CDR1 reads SGHRS; CDR2 reads YFSETQ. The V end lost 0 bases, the J end lost 10 bases, and 11 bases lay between the germline ends. The CDR3, as DNA: TGCGCCAGCAGCTTGGACAGGGAGCAATCACCCCTCCACTTT. This gives the protein CASSLDREQSPLHF.

In this sample, this clone turned up once. The rearrangement uses TRBV2 and TRBJ1-2; TRBD1 matches 12 bases. Germline CDR1 is SNHLY and CDR2 is FYNNEI. The CDR3 extends over 14 amino acids. Unmatched junction bases numbered 6, after V lost 6 bases and J lost 7 bases. The CDR3 reads CASRGDRGLFGYTF. The CDR3 DNA reads TGTGCCAGCAGGGGGGACAGGGGGCTTTTTGGCTACACCTTC.

This chain uses TRBV12-5 with TRBJ2-6, with TRBD1 matching 7 bases. The CDR3 is 18 residues long. Germline CDR1 reads LGHNT; CDR2 reads FRNRAP. V trimming: 0 bases; J trimming: 4 bases; junction bases outside the gene matches: 9. The CDR3: CASGLVEKGALGANVLTF. CDR3 coding DNA: TGTGCTAGTGGTTTGGTGGAGAAGGGGGCGCTGGGGGCCAACGTCCTGACTTTC.

This chain joins TRBV2 and TRBJ1-2; D perhaps matches TRBD1 (6 bases). V dropped 2 bases and J dropped 2 bases, with 6 bases sitting between them. The V gene's germline CDR1 is SNHLY and CDR2 FYNNEI. This CDR3 has 13 amino acids. The CDR3 DNA is TGTGCCAGCAGTGAAAGGGGGAACTATGGCTACACCTTC. Translating gives CASSERGNYGYTF.

The CDR3 DNA is TGTGCCAGCAGGGGGGGGGTTCAAGCTAACTATGGCTACACCTTC. Translation gives CASRGGVQANYGYTF. This chain joins TRBV5-6 and TRBJ1-2; maybe TRBD1 (5 bases). The CDR3 covers 15 residues. The V gene lost 5 bases and the J gene lost 0 bases, with 14 bases spanning the gap. Germline V gene lookup returns CDR1 SGHDT and CDR2 YYEEEE.

This clone was counted once. The chain joins TRBV6-5 to TRBJ1-1, with a possible D match to TRBD1 (6 bases). Germline V lookup: CDR1 MNHEY, CDR2 SVGAGI. The CDR3 runs to 15 residues. Trimming took 6 bases from V and 3 from J, leaving 17 bases between them. The CDR3 here is CASSDPTGWHTEAFF. The CDR3 DNA follows: TGTGCCAGCAGCGACCCCACAGGGTGGCACACTGAAGCTTTCTTT.